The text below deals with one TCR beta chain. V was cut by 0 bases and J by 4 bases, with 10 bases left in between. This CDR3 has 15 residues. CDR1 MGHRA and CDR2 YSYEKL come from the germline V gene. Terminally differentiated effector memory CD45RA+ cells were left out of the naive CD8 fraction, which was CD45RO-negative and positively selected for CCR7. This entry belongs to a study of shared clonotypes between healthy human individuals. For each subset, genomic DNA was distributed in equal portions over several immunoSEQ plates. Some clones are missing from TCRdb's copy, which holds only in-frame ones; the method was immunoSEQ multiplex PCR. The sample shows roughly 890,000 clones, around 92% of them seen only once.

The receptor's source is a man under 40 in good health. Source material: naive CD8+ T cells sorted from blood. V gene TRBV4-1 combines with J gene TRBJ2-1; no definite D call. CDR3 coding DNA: TGCGCCAGCAGCCAAGATTCCCCACCTTACAATGAGCAGTTCTTC. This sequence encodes CASSQDSPPYNEQFF.